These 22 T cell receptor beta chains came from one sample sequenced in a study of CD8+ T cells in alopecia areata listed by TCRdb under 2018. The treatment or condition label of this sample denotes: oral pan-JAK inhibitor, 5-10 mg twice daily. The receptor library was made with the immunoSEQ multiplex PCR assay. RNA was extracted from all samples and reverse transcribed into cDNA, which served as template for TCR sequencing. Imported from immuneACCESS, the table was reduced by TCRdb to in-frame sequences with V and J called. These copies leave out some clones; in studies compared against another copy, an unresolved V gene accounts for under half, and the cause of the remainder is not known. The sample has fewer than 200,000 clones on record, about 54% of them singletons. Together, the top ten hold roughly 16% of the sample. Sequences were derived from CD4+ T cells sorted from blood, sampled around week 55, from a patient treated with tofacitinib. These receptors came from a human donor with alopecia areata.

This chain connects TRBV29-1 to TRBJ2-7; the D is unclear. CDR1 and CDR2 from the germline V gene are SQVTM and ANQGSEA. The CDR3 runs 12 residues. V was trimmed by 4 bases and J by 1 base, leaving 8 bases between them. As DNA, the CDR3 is TGCAGCGTTGTATACTCATCCTACGAGCAGTACTTC. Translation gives CSVVYSSYEQYF.

The CDR3 reads CASSRGAKTYEQYF. CDR3 nucleotide sequence: TGTGCCAGCTCACGGGGGGCCAAGACCTACGAGCAGTACTTC. The chain combines TRBV18 with TRBJ2-7, with D tentatively TRBD1 or TRBD2 (6 bases each). CDR1 KGHSH and CDR2 LQKENI come from the germline V gene. This CDR3 is built from 14 residues. The V end lost 4 bases, the J end lost 2 bases, and 12 bases lay between the germline ends.

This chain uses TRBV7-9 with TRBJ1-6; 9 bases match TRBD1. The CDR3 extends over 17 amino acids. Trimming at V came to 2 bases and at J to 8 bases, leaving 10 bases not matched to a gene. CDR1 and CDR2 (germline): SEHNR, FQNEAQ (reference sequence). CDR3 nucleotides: TGTGCCAGCAGCTTAAAAGGGACAGGGAAGGGAGATTCACCCCTCCACTTT. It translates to CASSLKGTGKGDSPLHF.

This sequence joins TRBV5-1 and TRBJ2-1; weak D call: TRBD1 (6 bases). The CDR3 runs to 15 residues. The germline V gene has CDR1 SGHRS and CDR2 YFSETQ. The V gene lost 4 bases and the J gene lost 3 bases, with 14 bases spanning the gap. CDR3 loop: CASSKGTSDYNEQFF. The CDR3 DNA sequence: TGCGCCAGCAGCAAGGGGACATCTGACTACAATGAGCAGTTCTTC.

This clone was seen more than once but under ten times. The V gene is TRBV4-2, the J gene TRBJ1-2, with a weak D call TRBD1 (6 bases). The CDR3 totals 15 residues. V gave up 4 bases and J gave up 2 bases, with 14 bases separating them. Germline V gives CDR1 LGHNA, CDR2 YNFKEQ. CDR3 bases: TGTGCCAGCAGCCTGGACCGGGACACCAACTATGGCTACACCTTC. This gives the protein CASSLDRDTNYGYTF.

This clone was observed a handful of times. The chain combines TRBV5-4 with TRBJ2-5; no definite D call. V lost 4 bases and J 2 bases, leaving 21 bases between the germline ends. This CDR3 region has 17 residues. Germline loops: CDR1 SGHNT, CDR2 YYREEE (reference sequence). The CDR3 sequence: CASSPEVSSLPQETQYF. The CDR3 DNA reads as TGTGCCAGCAGCCCCGAAGTGAGTAGCTTGCCTCAAGAGACCCAGTACTTC.

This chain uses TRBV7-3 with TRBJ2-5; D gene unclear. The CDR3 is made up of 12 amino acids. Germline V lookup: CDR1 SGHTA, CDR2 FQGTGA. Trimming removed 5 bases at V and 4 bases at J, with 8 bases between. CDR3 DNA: TGTGCCAGCAGCGAGGACGGAGAGACCCAGTACTTC. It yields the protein CASSEDGETQYF.

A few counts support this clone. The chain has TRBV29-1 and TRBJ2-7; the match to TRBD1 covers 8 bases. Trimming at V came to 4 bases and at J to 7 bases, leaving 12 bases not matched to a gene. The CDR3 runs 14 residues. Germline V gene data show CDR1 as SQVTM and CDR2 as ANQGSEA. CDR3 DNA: TGCAGCGTTGGGGACAGGAGACCTCCTAGTGAGCAGTACTTC. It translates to CSVGDRRPPSEQYF.

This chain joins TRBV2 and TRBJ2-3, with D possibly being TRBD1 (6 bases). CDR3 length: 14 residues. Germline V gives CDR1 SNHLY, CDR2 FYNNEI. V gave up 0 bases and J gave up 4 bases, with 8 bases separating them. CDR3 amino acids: CASSEAQGPDTQYF. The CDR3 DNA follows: TGTGCCAGCAGTGAAGCACAGGGCCCAGATACGCAGTATTTT.

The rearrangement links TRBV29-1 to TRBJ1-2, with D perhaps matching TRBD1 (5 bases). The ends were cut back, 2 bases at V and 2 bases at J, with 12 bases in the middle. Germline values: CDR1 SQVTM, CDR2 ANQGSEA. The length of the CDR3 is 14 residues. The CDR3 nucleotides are TGCAGCGTTGAATTGGGGGGGAGAAACTATGGCTACACCTTC. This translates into CSVELGGRNYGYTF.

The CDR3 bases are TGTGCCAGCAGCGCGGGGTCCAGGGCCGGGGAGCTGTTTTTT. Its protein product is CASSAGSRAGELFF. This sequence joins TRBV2 and TRBJ2-2; a weak D match, TRBD2 (6 bases). Germline V lookup: CDR1 SNHLY, CDR2 FYNNEI. CDR3 length: 14 amino acids. Trimming took 6 bases from V and 6 from J, leaving 14 bases between them.

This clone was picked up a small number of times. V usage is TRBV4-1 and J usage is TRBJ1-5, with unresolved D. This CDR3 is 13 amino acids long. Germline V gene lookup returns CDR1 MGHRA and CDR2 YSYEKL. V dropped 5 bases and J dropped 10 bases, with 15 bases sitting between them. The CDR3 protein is CASSSDPAGPQHF. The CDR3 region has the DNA TGCGCCAGCAGCTCGGACCCCGCCGGCCCCCAGCATTTT.

The CDR3 DNA sequence: TGTGCCACCAGCAGAGGGACTACAGGGGGGTATGGCTACACCTTC. Amino acid sequence: CATSRGTTGGYGYTF. The rearrangement joins TRBV15 to TRBJ1-2; TRBD1 aligns across 8 bases. The germline CDR1 and CDR2 sequences are LNHNV and YYDKDF (reference sequence). The CDR3 is 15 residues long. Germline trimming cut 1 base from V and 5 bases from J; bases unmatched to any gene: 6.

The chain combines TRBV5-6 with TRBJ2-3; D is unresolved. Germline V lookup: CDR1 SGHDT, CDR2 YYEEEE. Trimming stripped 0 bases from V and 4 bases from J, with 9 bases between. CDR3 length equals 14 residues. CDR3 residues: CASSLVETPDTQYF. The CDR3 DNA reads TGTGCCAGCAGCTTGGTGGAAACCCCAGATACGCAGTATTTT.

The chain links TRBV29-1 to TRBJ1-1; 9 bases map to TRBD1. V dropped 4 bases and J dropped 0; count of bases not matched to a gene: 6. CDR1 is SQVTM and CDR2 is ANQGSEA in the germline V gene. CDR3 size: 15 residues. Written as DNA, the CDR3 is TGCAGCGTTGTCCGACAGGGGGGCATGAACACTGAAGCTTTCTTT. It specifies CSVVRQGGMNTEAFF.

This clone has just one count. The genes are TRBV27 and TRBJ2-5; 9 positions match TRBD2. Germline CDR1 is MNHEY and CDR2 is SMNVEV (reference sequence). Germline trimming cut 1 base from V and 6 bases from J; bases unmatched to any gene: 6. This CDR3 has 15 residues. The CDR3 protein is CASSLWRGGEKTQYF. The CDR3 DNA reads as TGTGCCAGCAGTTTATGGCGGGGGGGCGAAAAGACCCAGTACTTC.

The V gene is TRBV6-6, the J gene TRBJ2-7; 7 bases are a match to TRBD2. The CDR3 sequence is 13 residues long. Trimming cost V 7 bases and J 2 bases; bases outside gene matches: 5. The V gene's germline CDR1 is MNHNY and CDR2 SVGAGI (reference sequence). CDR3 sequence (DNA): TGTGCCAGCAACCTGGGGAGGGCCTACGAGCAGTACTTC. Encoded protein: CASNLGRAYEQYF.

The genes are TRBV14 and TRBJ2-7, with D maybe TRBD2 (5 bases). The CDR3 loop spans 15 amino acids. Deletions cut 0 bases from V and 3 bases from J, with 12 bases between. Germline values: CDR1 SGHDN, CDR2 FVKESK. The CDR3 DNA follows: TGTGCCAGCAGCCAAGAGGCGGGCAGCTTCTACGAGCAGTACTTC. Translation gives CASSQEAGSFYEQYF.

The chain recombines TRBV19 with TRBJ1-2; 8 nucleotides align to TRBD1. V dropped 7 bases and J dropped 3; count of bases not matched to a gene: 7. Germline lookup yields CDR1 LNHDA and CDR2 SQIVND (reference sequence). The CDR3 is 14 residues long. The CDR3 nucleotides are TGTGCCAGTACCCCCCAGGGGGCTTACTATGGCTACACCTTC. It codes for CASTPQGAYYGYTF.

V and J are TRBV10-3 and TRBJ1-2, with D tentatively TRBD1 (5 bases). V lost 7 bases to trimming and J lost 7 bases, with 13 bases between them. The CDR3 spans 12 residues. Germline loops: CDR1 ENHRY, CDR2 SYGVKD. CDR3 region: CAITGTFSGYTF. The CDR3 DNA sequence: TGTGCCATCACGGGGACGTTCTCTGGCTACACCTTC.

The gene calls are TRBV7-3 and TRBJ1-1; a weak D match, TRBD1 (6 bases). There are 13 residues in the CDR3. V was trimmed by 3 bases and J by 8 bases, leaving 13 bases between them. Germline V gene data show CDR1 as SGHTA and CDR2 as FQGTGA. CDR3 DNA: TGTGCCAGCAGCTTCCAACAGGGACTCGAAGCTTTCTTT. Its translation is CASSFQQGLEAFF.

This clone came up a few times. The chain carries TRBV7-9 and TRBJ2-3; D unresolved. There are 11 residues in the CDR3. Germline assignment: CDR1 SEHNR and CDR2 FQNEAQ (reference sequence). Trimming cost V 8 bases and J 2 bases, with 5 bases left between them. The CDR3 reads CASGITDTQYF. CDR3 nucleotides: TGTGCCAGCGGTATCACAGATACGCAGTATTTT.